The 18 T cell receptor beta chains below were found in one sample sequenced in a study of CD8+ T cells in alopecia areata. RNA was isolated and reverse transcribed to cDNA, the sequencing template. Generated by immunoSEQ multiplex PCR, the TCRdb table keeps only in-frame clones and is missing some. The sample has about 120,000 clones, approximately 60% seen once; the top ten hold approximately 3%. Sample: CD4+ T cells sorted from blood. Source of these receptors: a human donor in good health.

The CDR3 nucleotides read TGCGCCAGCAGCTTTTCGTCGGTTACCTACGAGCAGTACTTC. This encodes CASSFSSVTYEQYF. V is TRBV5-1 and J is TRBJ2-7; no clear D. CDR1 is SGHRS, CDR2 YFSETQ, per germline. The CDR3 runs 14 residues. Trimming removed 2 bases at V and 2 bases at J, with 11 bases between.

The chain is built from TRBV19 and TRBJ1-2; 8 bases are shared with TRBD1. With V trimmed by 7 bases and J by 7 bases, 14 bases remained unmatched. The CDR3 sequence is 15 residues long. Germline V gene sequence: CDR1 LNHDA, CDR2 SQIVND (reference sequence). As DNA, the CDR3 is TGTGCCAGTACCCCTTGGGGGTCTGGACAGGGTGGCTACACCTTC. This translates into CASTPWGSGQGGYTF.

V and J are TRBV2 and TRBJ1-3; no firm D call. V gave up 3 bases and J gave up 0 bases, with 12 bases separating them. Germline lookup yields CDR1 SNHLY and CDR2 FYNNEI. The CDR3 spans 16 residues. CDR3 DNA sequence: TGTGCCAGCAGTGACGAACGGTGGATCTCTGGAAACACCATATATTTT. As protein: CASSDERWISGNTIYF.

In this sample, this clone turned up a few times. The J gene is TRBJ1-2, the V gene TRBV7-2; D may be TRBD1 (5 bases). The CDR3 runs 15 residues. Looked up from germline, CDR1 is SGHTA and CDR2 is FQGNSA. Trimming took 1 base from V and 3 from J, leaving 12 bases between them. DNA for the CDR3: TGTGCCAGCAGCTTAGGGACTGGGGGGGACTATGGCTACACCTTC. Amino acids: CASSLGTGGDYGYTF.

This clone showed up just a few times. This rearrangement joins TRBV29-1 to TRBJ2-6; D is undetermined. V gave up 4 bases and J gave up 1 base, with 5 bases separating them. Per the germline V gene, CDR1 is SQVTM and CDR2 is ANQGSEA. This CDR3 is built from 13 residues. In DNA form, the CDR3 reads TGCAGCGTTGCGGAGTCTGGGGCCAACGTCCTGACTTTC. This gives the protein CSVAESGANVLTF.

This clone was found a few times. Other DNA sequences in this sample translate to the same CDR3. The chain carries TRBV11-2 and TRBJ2-3; 8 bases line up with TRBD2. CDR3 length: 14 amino acids. CDR1 and CDR2 from the germline V gene are SGHAT and FQNNGV. The trim removed 4 bases at V and 3 bases at J, leaving 3 bases unmatched. CDR3 coding DNA: TGTGCCAGCAGCTCCGGCGGGGGGACAGATACGCAGTATTTT. Amino acids: CASSSGGGTDTQYF.

The V call is TRBV29-1, the J call TRBJ2-7; 9 bases map to TRBD1. The CDR3 covers 16 residues. Germline values: CDR1 SQVTM, CDR2 ANQGSEA. Unmatched junction bases numbered 9, after V lost 3 bases and J lost 0 bases. The CDR3 nucleotides are TGCAGCGTTGACAACCCATCGACAGGGGGCTCCTACGAGCAGTACTTC. Encoded protein: CSVDNPSTGGSYEQYF.

The chain employs TRBV25-1 and TRBJ2-4, with D tentatively TRBD1 (6 bases). Looked up from germline, CDR1 is MGHDK and CDR2 is SYGVNS. The CDR3 runs to 10 residues. V was clipped by 5 bases and J by 16 bases, with 12 bases between them. The CDR3 coding sequence is TGTGCCAGCAGTAGGACAGTTTTCTACTTC. Protein: CASSRTVFYF.

V gene TRBV29-1 combines with J gene TRBJ1-1; 7 bases map to TRBD1. The CDR3 is 13 amino acids. The germline V gene has CDR1 SQVTM and CDR2 ANQGSEA. After removal of 4 bases from V and 5 bases from J, the junction contained 7 bases not matched to a gene. In DNA form, the CDR3 reads TGCAGCGTTGTCGAGGGGGCGGGTACTGAAGCTTTCTTT. The encoded protein is CSVVEGAGTEAFF. Complete variable domain (other parts from reference TRBV29-1 and TRBJ1-1): SAVISQKPSRDICQRGTSLTIQCQVDSQVTMMFWYRQQPGQSLTLIATANQGSEATYESGFVIDKFPISRPNLTFSTLTVSNMSPEDSSIYLCSVVEGAGTEAFFGQGTRLTVV.

V and J are TRBV7-2 and TRBJ2-2; a possible D gene is TRBD1 (6 bases). Trimming pared 8 bases from V and 2 bases from J, leaving 15 bases between. The CDR3 length is 15 residues. The germline V gene encodes CDR1 SGHTA and CDR2 FQGNSA. In nucleotides, the CDR3 is TGTGCCAGCGGACAGTGGACAATTAACACCGGGGAGCTGTTTTTT. Its translation: CASGQWTINTGELFF.

The chain is built from TRBV5-1 and TRBJ1-1; TRBD1 agrees at 9 bases. This CDR3 is built from 15 residues. Germline V gene data show CDR1 as SGHRS and CDR2 as YFSETQ. The V and J ends lost 5 bases and 1 base, in that order; junction bases with no gene match: 6. CDR3 sequence (DNA): TGCGCCAGCAGAGGGACAGGGACCCGGAACACTGAAGCTTTCTTT. This gives the protein CASRGTGTRNTEAFF.

The V gene is TRBV29-1, the J gene TRBJ1-2, with a possible D match to TRBD1 (5 bases). The CDR3 has 14 residues. The V end lost 6 bases, the J end lost 4 bases, and 18 bases lay between the germline ends. Per germline, CDR1 SQVTM and CDR2 ANQGSEA. CDR3 loop: CSVERDYSPYGYTF. DNA for the CDR3: TGCAGCGTGGAGAGGGACTACTCTCCCTATGGCTACACCTTC.

This sequence joins TRBV6-5 and TRBJ2-7; 7 bases are shared with TRBD1. Germline lookup yields CDR1 MNHEY and CDR2 SVGAGI. Unmatched junction bases numbered 10, after V lost 7 bases and J lost 4 bases. The CDR3 runs to 14 residues. CDR3 DNA sequence: TGTGCCAGCATCGGGACAGCCGGTGTGTACGAGCAGTACTTC. Protein sequence: CASIGTAGVYEQYF.

The genes are TRBV30 and TRBJ2-6, with D perhaps matching TRBD1 (5 bases). There are 16 residues in the CDR3. CDR1 and CDR2 (germline): GTSNPN, SVGIG (reference sequence). V shed 5 bases and J shed 4 bases, with 18 bases lying between them. The CDR3 loop reads CAWQGRSARGANVLTF. CDR3 DNA sequence: TGTGCCTGGCAGGGCCGGTCGGCTCGCGGGGCCAACGTCCTGACTTTC.

The V gene is TRBV5-6, the J gene TRBJ2-5, with D tentatively TRBD2 (6 bases). V lost 3 bases to trimming and J lost 5 bases, with 20 bases between them. The length of the CDR3 is 16 residues. Germline V gene sequence: CDR1 SGHDT, CDR2 YYEEEE. The CDR3 protein is CASSSSLVVEGETQYF. For the CDR3, the DNA is TGTGCCAGCAGCTCCAGCCTGGTGGTGGAGGGGGAGACCCAGTACTTC.

This clone qualifies as medium-sized (0.01 to 0.1%). The J gene is TRBJ2-1, the V gene TRBV14, with D perhaps matching TRBD1 or TRBD2 (6 bases each). This CDR3 is built from 15 residues. Trimming removed 1 base at V and 5 bases at J, with 12 bases between. The germline V gene encodes CDR1 SGHDN and CDR2 FVKESK. CDR3 in DNA: TGTGCCAGCAGCCAAGTGGGGGGCAAGGACAATGAGCAGTTCTTC. This gives the protein CASSQVGGKDNEQFF.

V and J are TRBV6-6 and TRBJ2-3, with D unresolved. Germline V gives CDR1 MNHNY, CDR2 SVGAGI (reference sequence). The CDR3 loop spans 13 amino acids. Trimming took off 7 bases at V and 3 bases at J, with 11 bases between the two ends. CDR3 coding DNA: TGTGCCAGCACCCCGGACGGGACAGATACGCAGTATTTT. This translates into CASTPDGTDTQYF.

This sequence joins TRBV5-4 and TRBJ2-1; the D is unclear. V lost 2 bases, J lost 2 bases, and 11 bases lay in between. Germline V gene data show CDR1 as SGHNT and CDR2 as YYREEE (reference sequence). This CDR3 is 15 amino acids long. CDR3 DNA: TGTGCCAGCAGCTTAGCGTCGGTCCCCTACAATGAGCAGTTCTTC. This encodes CASSLASVPYNEQFF.